Following are 22 T cell receptor beta chains from one sample sequenced in a study of long-term antiretroviral therapy in people with HIV. The assay used was immunoSEQ (version v3.0), run at survey level. Generated by immunoSEQ multiplex PCR, the TCRdb table keeps only in-frame clones and is missing some. The data show about 16,000 clones, around nine tenths seen once. The sequencing here drew on unsorted PBMCs, taken 2.3 to 2.4 years before starting antiretroviral therapy. The receptor source for this set is a woman aged 25 to 39 with HIV.

Regarding this clone: Other DNA sequences of this sample code for an identical CDR3. This sequence joins TRBV19 and TRBJ1-4; D not resolved. V was shortened by 3 bases and J by 8 bases, with 7 bases between the two germline ends. The CDR3 totals 12 residues. The germline V gene encodes CDR1 LNHDA and CDR2 SQIVND (reference sequence). CDR3 nucleotides: TGTGCCAGTAGTATCTTAGGGGAAAAACTGTTTTTT. This codes for CASSILGEKLFF. Based on the CDR3 plus reference TRBV19 and TRBJ1-4, the full variable domain is DGGITQSPKYLFRKEGQNVTLSCEQNLNHDAMYWYRQDPGQGLRLIYYSQIVNDFQKGDIAEGYSVSREKKESFPLTVTSAQKNPTAFYLCASSILGEKLFFGSGTQLSVL.

The CDR3 reads CASSSLGQGNLYGYTF. Here the CDR3 DNA reads TGTGCCAGCAGTTCACTAGGACAGGGGAACCTCTATGGCTACACCTTC. The chain has TRBV27 and TRBJ1-2; 9 bases agree with TRBD1. The CDR3 covers 16 residues. The V and J ends lost 4 bases and 4 bases, in that order; junction bases with no gene match: 10. Germline V lookup: CDR1 MNHEY, CDR2 SMNVEV (reference sequence).

The rearrangement links TRBV7-9 to TRBJ2-7; tentative D call: TRBD1 (6 bases). The germline V gene encodes CDR1 SEHNR and CDR2 FQNEAQ (reference sequence). The CDR3 loop spans 13 amino acids. The ends were cut back, 5 bases at V and 4 bases at J, with 12 bases in the middle. CDR3 sequence reads: CASSLLQGYEQYF. The CDR3 bases are TGTGCCAGCAGCCTTCTACAGGGTTACGAGCAGTACTTC.

This chain uses TRBV15 with TRBJ1-2; D unresolved. The germline V gene has CDR1 LNHNV and CDR2 YYDKDF (reference sequence). V lost 1 base, J lost 0 bases, and 6 bases lay in between. This CDR3 has 14 residues. The CDR3, as DNA: TGTGCCACCAGCAGAGTAGGTTCTAACTATGGCTACACCTTC. This gives the protein CATSRVGSNYGYTF.

The chain combines TRBV4-3 with TRBJ2-2; weak D call: TRBD1 (6 bases). The CDR3 runs to 16 residues. Trimming removed 1 base from V and 1 base from J, with 10 bases in between. CDR1 is LGHNA, CDR2 YSLEER, per germline. In nucleotides, the CDR3 is TGCGCCAGCAGCCAAGCCCCCAGGGGGAACACCGGGGAGCTGTTTTTT. Protein product: CASSQAPRGNTGELFF.

V gene TRBV13 combines with J gene TRBJ1-2, with 10 nucleotides matching TRBD1. There are 15 residues in the CDR3. V gave up 3 bases and J gave up 7 bases; unmatched junction bases: 8. Germline V lookup: CDR1 PRHDT, CDR2 FYEKMQ (reference sequence). CDR3 amino acids: CASSFYRDRGRGYTF. The CDR3, as DNA: TGTGCCAGCAGCTTCTACCGGGACAGGGGACGTGGCTACACCTTC.

CDR3 bases: TGTGCCATCAGTGAGTCGCCGGGGGCGCGGGGTACTGAAGCTTTCTTT. Translation: CAISESPGARGTEAFF. This rearrangement joins TRBV10-3 to TRBJ1-1, with TRBD1 as a possible D gene (6 bases). The germline V gene encodes CDR1 ENHRY and CDR2 SYGVKD. With 0 bases removed from V and 5 bases from J, the gap between germline ends came to 16 bases. The CDR3 runs 16 residues.

The rearrangement joins TRBV14 to TRBJ1-6; D call uncertain. The germline V gene has CDR1 SGHDN and CDR2 FVKESK. Deletions cut 3 bases from V and 13 bases from J, with 13 bases between. The CDR3 has 13 amino acids. The DNA of the CDR3 is TGTGCCAGCAGCCAGTTTTCTCGATCCCCCCTCCACTTT. Encoded protein: CASSQFSRSPLHF.

CDR3 coding DNA: TGTGCCAGCAGTTCCCCCCAGTCAGCCCATCGAGGCTACACCTTC. Encoded protein: CASSSPQSAHRGYTF. The chain couples TRBV27 to TRBJ1-2; no clear D gene. The CDR3 is made up of 15 amino acids. Germline V gives CDR1 MNHEY, CDR2 SMNVEV (reference sequence). Trimming left V 4 bases short and J 8 bases short, with 20 bases between.

This chain joins TRBV30 and TRBJ2-1; TRBD2 matches at 7 bases. With V trimmed by 2 bases and J by 9 bases, 10 bases remained unmatched. The CDR3 sequence is 14 residues long. In germline, CDR1 is GTSNPN, CDR2 SVGIG (reference sequence). CDR3 amino acids: CAWSRTSESGEQFF. In DNA, the CDR3 is TGTGCCTGGAGTAGGACTAGTGAATCTGGTGAGCAGTTCTTC.

The chain carries TRBV9 and TRBJ2-3, with 7 bases fitting TRBD2. CDR1 and CDR2 from the germline V gene are SGDLS and YYNGEE. V dropped 2 bases and J dropped 5; count of bases not matched to a gene: 2. CDR3 size: 13 residues. The DNA for the CDR3 is TGTGCCAGCAGCGTGGCTAGCGGAGATACGCAGTATTTT. It codes for CASSVASGDTQYF. Looking up the rest from reference TRBV9 and TRBJ2-3 gives the full variable domain: DSGVTQTPKHLITATGQRVTLRCSPRSGDLSVYWYQQSLDQGLQFLIQYYNGEERAKGNILERFSAQQFPDLHSELNLSSLELGDSALYFCASSVASGDTQYFGPGTRLTVL.

CDR3 bases: TGTGCCAGCAGCATTCAACAGGCCGGGAACTATGGCTACACCTTC. Translation gives CASSIQQAGNYGYTF. The chain has TRBV5-6 and TRBJ1-2; tentative D call: TRBD1 (5 bases). Germline V gene sequence: CDR1 SGHDT, CDR2 YYEEEE. Trimming removed 4 bases at V and 2 bases at J, with 15 bases between. The CDR3 covers 15 residues.

The gene calls are TRBV29-1 and TRBJ1-2, with 9 bases fitting TRBD1. V trimming: 3 bases; J trimming: 8 bases; junction bases outside the gene matches: 10. Germline V gene lookup returns CDR1 SQVTM and CDR2 ANQGSEA. The CDR3 loop spans 14 amino acids. DNA for the CDR3: TGCAGCGTTGAGGAGGGGACAGGGACTGGCGGCTACACCTTC. Translation gives CSVEEGTGTGGYTF.

The chain links TRBV5-5 to TRBJ1-2; D remains ambiguous. This CDR3 is 15 amino acids long. With 2 bases removed from V and 6 bases from J, the gap between germline ends came to 17 bases. Germline V gene data show CDR1 as SGHKS and CDR2 as YYEKEE (reference sequence). The CDR3 protein is CASSLPSFGPNGYTF. In DNA, the CDR3 is TGTGCCAGCAGCTTACCGTCCTTCGGGCCCAATGGCTACACCTTC.

V gene TRBV7-9 combines with J gene TRBJ2-5; 12 bases match TRBD1. V lost 4 bases and J lost 4; bases outside the gene matches: 7. Germline assignment: CDR1 SEHNR and CDR2 FQNEAQ (reference sequence). The length of the CDR3 is 16 residues. The CDR3 DNA is TGTGCCAGCAGCTCGTGGGGACAGGGGGCTTTAGAGACCCAGTACTTC. Amino acids: CASSSWGQGALETQYF. Together with reference TRBV7-9 and TRBJ2-5, the CDR3 gives the full variable domain: DTGVSQNPRHKITKRGQNVTFRCDPISEHNRLYWYRQTLGQGPEFLTYFQNEAQLEKSRLLSDRFSAERPKGSFSTLEIQRTEQGDSAMYLCASSSWGQGALETQYFGPGTRLLVL.

The gene calls are TRBV6-1 and TRBJ2-5, with D possibly being TRBD2 (6 bases). Per germline, CDR1 MNHNS and CDR2 SASEGT. Between the trimmed V and J ends, which lost 5 bases and 7 bases, there was a span of 20 bases. The CDR3 contains 15 residues. The DNA for the CDR3 is TGTGCCAGCAGTCTTGCGGGGCCAAACCGGGGGACCCAGTACTTC. It is translated as CASSLAGPNRGTQYF.

The rearrangement links TRBV6-6 to TRBJ2-7; 9 bases match TRBD1. CDR3 length equals 15 residues. The trim removed 3 bases at V and 5 bases at J, leaving 8 bases unmatched. Germline loops: CDR1 MNHNY, CDR2 SVGAGI (reference sequence). Written as DNA, the CDR3 is TGTGCCAGCAGTTATCTACAGGGGGCTAGGGACGAGCAGTACTTC. Protein product: CASSYLQGARDEQYF.

The chain has TRBV7-9 and TRBJ1-2, with D maybe TRBD1 (6 bases). Deletions cut 7 bases from V and 0 bases from J, with 27 bases between. Germline CDR1 and CDR2: SEHNR and FQNEAQ (reference sequence). The CDR3 runs 19 residues. The CDR3 sequence is CASIPQGLGKKAANYGYTF. The CDR3 nucleotides read TGTGCCAGCATCCCCCAGGGGTTAGGGAAAAAGGCAGCTAACTATGGCTACACCTTC.

The V gene is TRBV10-3, the J gene TRBJ1-1; D unclear. The CDR3 is made up of 13 amino acids. Germline loops: CDR1 ENHRY, CDR2 SYGVKD. V lost 8 bases to trimming and J lost 4 bases, with 14 bases between them. The CDR3 DNA reads TGTGCCATCGGCACTACAGAAGCCACTGAAGCTTTCTTT. Translating gives CAIGTTEATEAFF.

This clone showed up just a few times. The chain employs TRBV2 and TRBJ1-6; 8 bases are a match to TRBD1. Trimming cost V 6 bases and J 6 bases; bases outside gene matches: 7. The CDR3 has 15 residues. The germline V gene encodes CDR1 SNHLY and CDR2 FYNNEI. The CDR3 is CASSNQGASNSPLHF. In DNA form, the CDR3 reads TGTGCCAGCAGCAACCAGGGGGCGAGTAATTCACCCCTCCACTTT.

The CDR3, as DNA: TGTGCCAGCTCACCGGGCCAGGGAAACACCATATATTTT. It translates to CASSPGQGNTIYF. This chain uses TRBV18 with TRBJ1-3; D remains unclear. Germline V lookup: CDR1 KGHSH, CDR2 LQKENI. Trimming shortened V by 3 bases and J by 4 bases, and 7 bases separated the two germline ends. This CDR3 has 13 residues.

This clone was detected only a few times. The V call is TRBV19, the J call TRBJ1-1, with no clear D. Germline V gene lookup returns CDR1 LNHDA and CDR2 SQIVND (reference sequence). V lost 7 bases to trimming and J lost 1 base, with 10 bases between them. The CDR3 consists of 13 residues. The CDR3 spells CASTQTANTEAFF. CDR3 coding DNA: TGTGCCAGTACCCAAACAGCGAACACTGAAGCTTTCTTT.